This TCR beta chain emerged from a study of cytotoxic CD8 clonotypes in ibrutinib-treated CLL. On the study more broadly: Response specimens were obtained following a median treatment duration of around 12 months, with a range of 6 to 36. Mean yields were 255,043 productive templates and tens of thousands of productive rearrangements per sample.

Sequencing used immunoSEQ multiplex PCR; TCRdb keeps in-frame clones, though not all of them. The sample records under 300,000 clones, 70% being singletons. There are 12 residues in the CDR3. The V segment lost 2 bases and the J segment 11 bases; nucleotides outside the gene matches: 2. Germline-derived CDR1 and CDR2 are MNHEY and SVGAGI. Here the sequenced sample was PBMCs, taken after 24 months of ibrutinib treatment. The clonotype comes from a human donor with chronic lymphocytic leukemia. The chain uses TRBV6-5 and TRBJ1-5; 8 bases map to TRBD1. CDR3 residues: CASSYLDRAQHF. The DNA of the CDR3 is TGTGCCAGCAGTTACCTGGACAGGGCCCAGCATTTT.